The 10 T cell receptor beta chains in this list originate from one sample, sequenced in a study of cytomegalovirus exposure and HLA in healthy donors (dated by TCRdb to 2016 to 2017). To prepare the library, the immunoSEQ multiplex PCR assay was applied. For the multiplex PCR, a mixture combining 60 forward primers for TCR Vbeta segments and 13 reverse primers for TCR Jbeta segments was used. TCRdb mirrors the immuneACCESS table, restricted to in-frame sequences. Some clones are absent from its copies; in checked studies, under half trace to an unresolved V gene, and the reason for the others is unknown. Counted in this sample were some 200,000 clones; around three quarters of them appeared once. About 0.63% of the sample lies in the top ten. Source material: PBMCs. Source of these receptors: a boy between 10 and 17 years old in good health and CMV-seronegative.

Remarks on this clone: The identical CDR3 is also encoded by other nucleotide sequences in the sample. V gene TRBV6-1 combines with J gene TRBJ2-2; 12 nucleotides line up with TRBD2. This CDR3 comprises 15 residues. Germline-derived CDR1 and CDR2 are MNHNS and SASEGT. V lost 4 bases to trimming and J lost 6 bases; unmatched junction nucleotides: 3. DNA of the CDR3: TGTGCCAGCAGTGGCCTAGCGGGAGGGCCCGGGGAGCTGTTTTTT. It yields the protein CASSGLAGGPGELFF.

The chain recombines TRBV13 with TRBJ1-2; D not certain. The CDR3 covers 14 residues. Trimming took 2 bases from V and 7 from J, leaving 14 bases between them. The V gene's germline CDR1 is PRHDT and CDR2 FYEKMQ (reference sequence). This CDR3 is CASSLTKDYTGYTF. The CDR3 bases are TGTGCCAGCAGCTTAACCAAAGACTACACTGGCTACACCTTC.

This chain's CDR3 is CASRGRGTEQFF. DNA for the CDR3: TGTGCCAGCAGAGGGCGCGGGACTGAGCAGTTCTTC. The chain couples TRBV7-6 to TRBJ2-1; tentative D call: TRBD2 (6 bases). The V gene lost 6 bases and the J gene lost 9 bases, with 12 bases spanning the gap. Germline V gene data show CDR1 as SGHVS and CDR2 as FNYEAQ. There are 12 residues in the CDR3.

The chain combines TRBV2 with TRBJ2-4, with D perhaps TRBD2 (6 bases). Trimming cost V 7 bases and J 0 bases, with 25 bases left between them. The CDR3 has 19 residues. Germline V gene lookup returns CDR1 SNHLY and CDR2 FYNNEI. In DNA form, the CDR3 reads TGTGCCAGCAAAGAATATGGCGGGGCCAGAGGGGTAGCCAAAAACATTCAGTACTTC. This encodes CASKEYGGARGVAKNIQYF.

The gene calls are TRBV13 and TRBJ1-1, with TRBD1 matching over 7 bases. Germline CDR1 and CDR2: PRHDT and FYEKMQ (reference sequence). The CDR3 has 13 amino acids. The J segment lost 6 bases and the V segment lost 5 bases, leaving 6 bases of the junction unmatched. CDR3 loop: CASSPTGLSEAFF. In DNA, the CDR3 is TGTGCCAGCAGCCCGACAGGGTTATCTGAAGCTTTCTTT.

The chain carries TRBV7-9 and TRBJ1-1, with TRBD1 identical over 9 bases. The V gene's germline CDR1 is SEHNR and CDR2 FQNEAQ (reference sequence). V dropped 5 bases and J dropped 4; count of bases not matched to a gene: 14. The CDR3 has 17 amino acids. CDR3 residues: CASSEFSGGQGFTEAFF. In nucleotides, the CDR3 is TGTGCCAGCAGCGAATTTTCAGGGGGACAGGGTTTCACTGAAGCTTTCTTT.

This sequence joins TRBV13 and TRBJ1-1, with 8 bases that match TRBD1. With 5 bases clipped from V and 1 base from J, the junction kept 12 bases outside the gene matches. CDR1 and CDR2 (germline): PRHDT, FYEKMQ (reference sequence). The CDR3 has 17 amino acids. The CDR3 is CASSPRGRQGRNTEAFF. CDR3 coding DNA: TGTGCCAGCAGCCCTAGGGGGAGACAGGGGAGGAACACTGAAGCTTTCTTT.

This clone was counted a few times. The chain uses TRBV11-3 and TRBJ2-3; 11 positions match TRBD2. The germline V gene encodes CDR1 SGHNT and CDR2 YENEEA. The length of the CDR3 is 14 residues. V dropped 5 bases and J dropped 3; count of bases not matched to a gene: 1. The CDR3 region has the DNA TGTGCCAGCAGCCCTAGCGGGAGGACAGATACGCAGTATTTT. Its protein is CASSPSGRTDTQYF.

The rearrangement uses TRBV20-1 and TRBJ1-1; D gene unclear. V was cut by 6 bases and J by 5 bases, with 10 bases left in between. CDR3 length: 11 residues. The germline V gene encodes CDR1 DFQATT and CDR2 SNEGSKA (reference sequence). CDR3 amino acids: CSASGWTEAFF. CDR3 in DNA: TGCAGTGCCTCCGGGTGGACTGAAGCTTTCTTT.

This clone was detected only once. The DNA for the CDR3 is TGCGCCAGCAGCTTGCTTTCGACTAGCGGGGACGAGCAGTACTTC. Translated, it gives CASSLLSTSGDEQYF. The chain uses TRBV5-1 and TRBJ2-7; 11 bases fit TRBD2. V lost 1 base and J lost 5; bases outside the gene matches: 5. The CDR3 contains 15 residues. Germline CDR1 SGHRS, CDR2 YFSETQ. Supplemented by reference TRBV5-1 and TRBJ2-7, the full variable domain reads KAGVTQTPRYLIKTRGQQVTLSCSPISGHRSVSWYQQTPGQGLQFLFEYFSETQRNKGNFPGRFSGRQFSNSRSEMNVSTLELGDSALYLCASSLLSTSGDEQYFGPGTRLTVT.